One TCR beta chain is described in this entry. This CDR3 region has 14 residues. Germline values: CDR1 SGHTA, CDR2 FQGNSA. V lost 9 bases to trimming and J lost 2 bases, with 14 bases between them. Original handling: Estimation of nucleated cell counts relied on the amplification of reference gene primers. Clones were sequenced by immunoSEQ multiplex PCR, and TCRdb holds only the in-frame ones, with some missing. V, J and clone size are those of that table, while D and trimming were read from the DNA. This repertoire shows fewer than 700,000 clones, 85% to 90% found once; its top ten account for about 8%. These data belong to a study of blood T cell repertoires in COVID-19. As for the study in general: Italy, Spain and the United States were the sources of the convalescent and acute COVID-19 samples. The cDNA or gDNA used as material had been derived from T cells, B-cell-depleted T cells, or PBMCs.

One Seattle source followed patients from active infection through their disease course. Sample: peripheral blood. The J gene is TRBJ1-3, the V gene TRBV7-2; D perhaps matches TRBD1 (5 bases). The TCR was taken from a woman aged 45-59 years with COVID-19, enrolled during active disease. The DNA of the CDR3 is TGTGCCAGTAACCCGTGGGGGGCTGGAAACACCATATATTTT. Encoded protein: CASNPWGAGNTIYF.